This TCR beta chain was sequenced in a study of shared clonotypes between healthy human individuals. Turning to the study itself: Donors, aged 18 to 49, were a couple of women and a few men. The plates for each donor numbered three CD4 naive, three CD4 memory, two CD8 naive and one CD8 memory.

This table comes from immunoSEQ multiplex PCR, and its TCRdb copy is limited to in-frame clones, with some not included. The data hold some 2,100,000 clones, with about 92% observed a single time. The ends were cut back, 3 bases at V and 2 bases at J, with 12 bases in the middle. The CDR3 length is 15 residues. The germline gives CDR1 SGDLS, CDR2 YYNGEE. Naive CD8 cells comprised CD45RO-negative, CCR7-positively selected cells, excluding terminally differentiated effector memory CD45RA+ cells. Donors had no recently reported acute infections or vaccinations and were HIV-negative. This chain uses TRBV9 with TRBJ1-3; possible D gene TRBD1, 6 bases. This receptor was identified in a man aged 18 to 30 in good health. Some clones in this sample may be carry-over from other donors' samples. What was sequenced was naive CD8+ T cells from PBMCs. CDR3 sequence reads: CASSGTGSTGNTIYF. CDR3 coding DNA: TGTGCCAGCAGCGGAACAGGGAGTACTGGAAACACCATATATTTT. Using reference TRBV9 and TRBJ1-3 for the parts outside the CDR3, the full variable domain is DSGVTQTPKHLITATGQRVTLRCSPRSGDLSVYWYQQSLDQGLQFLIQYYNGEERAKGNILERFSAQQFPDLHSELNLSSLELGDSALYFCASSGTGSTGNTIYFGEGSWLTVV.